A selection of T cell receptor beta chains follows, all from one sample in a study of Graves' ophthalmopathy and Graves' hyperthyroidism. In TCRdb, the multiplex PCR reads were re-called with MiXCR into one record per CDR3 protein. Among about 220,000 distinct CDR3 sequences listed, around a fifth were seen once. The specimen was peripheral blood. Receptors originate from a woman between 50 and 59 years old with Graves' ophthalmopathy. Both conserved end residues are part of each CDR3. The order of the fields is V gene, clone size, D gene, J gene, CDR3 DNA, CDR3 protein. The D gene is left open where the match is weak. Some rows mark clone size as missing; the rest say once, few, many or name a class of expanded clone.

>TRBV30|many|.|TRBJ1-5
TGTGCCTGGAGTGTCCAGACCCTGGGGAATCAGCCCCAGCATTTT
CAWSVQTLGNQPQHF
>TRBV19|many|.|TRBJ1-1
TGTGCCAGTAGTATAGCCCCACCCTACACTGAAGCTTTCTTT
CASSIAPPYTEAFF
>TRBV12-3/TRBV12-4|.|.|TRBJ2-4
TGTGCCAGCAGTTCCGACATTCACAAAAACATTCAGTACTTC
CASSSDIHKNIQYF
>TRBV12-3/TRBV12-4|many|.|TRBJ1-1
TGTGCCAGCAGTTTTCGGCGGACGAACACTGAAGCTTTCTTT
CASSFRRTNTEAFF
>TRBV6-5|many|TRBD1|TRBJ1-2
TGTGCCAGCAGACGTCCCGGGACAGGGGAGGATGGTGGCTACACCTTC
CASRRPGTGEDGGYTF
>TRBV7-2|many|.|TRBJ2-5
TGTGCCAGCAGCTTAGGGGGTGTCCTCCAAGAGACCCAGTACTTC
CASSLGGVLQETQYF
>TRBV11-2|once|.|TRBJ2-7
TGTGCCAGCAGCTTACGTATAGGGAACTACGAGCAGTACTTC
CASSLRIGNYEQYF
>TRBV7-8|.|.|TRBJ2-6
TGTGCCAGCAGCCCCACAAAAGGTTCTGGGGCCAACGTCCTGACTTTC
CASSPTKGSGANVLTF
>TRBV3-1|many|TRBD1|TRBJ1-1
TGTGCCAGCAGCCAGGCCCCCGACAGGGCTACTGAAGCTTTCTTT
CASSQAPDRATEAFF
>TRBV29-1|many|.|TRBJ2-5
TGCAGCGTTGTGTGGGGAGGAGAGACCCAGTACTTC
CSVVWGGETQYF
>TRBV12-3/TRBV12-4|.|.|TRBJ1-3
TGTGCCAGCACCATAACTTCCGGCCCCTCGCATTTT
CASTITSGPSHF
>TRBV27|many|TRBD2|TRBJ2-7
TGTGCCAGCAGGGCCGGGACTAGCGGACACTACGAGCAGTACTTC
CASRAGTSGHYEQYF
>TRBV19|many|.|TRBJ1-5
TGTGCCAGTACATCCCTGGGGGCGGGTCAGAGTCAGCCCCAGCATTTT
CASTSLGAGQSQPQHF
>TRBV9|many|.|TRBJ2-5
TGTGCCAGCAGCGTAGGTACAGGAAGCCGAGAGACCCAGTACTTC
CASSVGTGSRETQYF
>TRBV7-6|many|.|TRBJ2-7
TGTGCCAGCAGCTCCGAGCTCCGCAGCGAGCAGTACTTC
CASSSELRSEQYF
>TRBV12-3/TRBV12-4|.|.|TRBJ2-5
TGTGCCAGCAGTTTGAATACGGAGACCCAGTACTTC
CASSLNTETQYF
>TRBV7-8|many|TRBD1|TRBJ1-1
TGTGCCAGCAGACTGGACAGGGGGCGAGGGGGCACTGAAGCTTTCTTT
CASRLDRGRGGTEAFF
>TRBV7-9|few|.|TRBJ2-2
TGTGCCAGCAGCCCACAGGAATCGGTCACCGGGAAGCTGTTTTTT
CASSPQESVTGKLFF
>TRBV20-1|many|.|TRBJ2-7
TGCAGCGGACATAGGGACGGAGCTATTTCGGGGGAGCAGTACTTC
CSGHRDGAISGEQYF
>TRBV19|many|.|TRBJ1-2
TGTGCCAGTAGTCCAGGGCTCTATGGCTACACCTTC
CASSPGLYGYTF
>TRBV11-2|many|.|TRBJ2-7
TGTGCCAGCAGCTTAGACACCGGGACGGGCGAGCAGTACTTC
CASSLDTGTGEQYF
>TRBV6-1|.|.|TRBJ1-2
TGTGCCAGCAGTGAATACGCAGGCAGGGTCTATGGCTACAGCTTC
CASSEYAGRVYGYSF
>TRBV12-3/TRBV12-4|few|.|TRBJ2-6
TGTGCCAGCAGTTTAGATGGGGGGGCCAACGTCCTGACTTTC
CASSLDGGANVLTF
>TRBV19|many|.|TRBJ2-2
TGTGCCAGTAGTATAGGGGGGGGCAGTAGGACCGGGGAGCTGTTTTTT
CASSIGGGSRTGELFF
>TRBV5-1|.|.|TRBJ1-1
TGCGCCAGCAGCTCCACCGCGGGGCCGAACACTGAAGCTTTCTTT
CASSSTAGPNTEAFF
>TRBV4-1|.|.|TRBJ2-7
TGCGCCAGCAGCCCCGGAGGGGGCTACGGGGGTTACGAGCAGTACTTC
CASSPGGGYGGYEQYF